Listed here are 9 T cell receptor beta chains from one sample, sequenced in a study of T cell repertoires in ileal Crohn's disease. The protocol was immunoSEQ multiplex PCR, while the TCRdb copy is restricted to in-frame clones and leaves out a portion. This sample carries more than 12,000 clones, nearly 80% of them seen once, and the ten largest clones take roughly 4.5%. Sequences were obtained from ileal tissue. These receptors were collected from an adult with Crohn's disease.

This chain uses TRBV6-6 with TRBJ1-1; D perhaps matches TRBD1 (6 bases). The CDR3 consists of 14 residues. The germline V gene has CDR1 MNHNY and CDR2 SVGAGI (reference sequence). Deletions cut 8 bases from V and 6 bases from J, with 19 bases between. CDR3 sequence reads: CASDHLGAGAEAFF. The CDR3 DNA sequence: TGTGCCAGCGACCATTTAGGGGCAGGGGCTGAAGCTTTCTTT.

This clone has just a few counts. V and J are TRBV5-1 and TRBJ2-7, with no clear D. V gave up 0 bases and J gave up 2 bases, with 9 bases separating them. CDR1 SGHRS and CDR2 YFSETQ come from the germline V gene. This CDR3 region has 14 residues. The CDR3 coding sequence is TGCGCCAGCAGCTTGGGCGGCATTCCCTACGAGCAGTACTTC. It codes for CASSLGGIPYEQYF.

The rearrangement joins TRBV2 to TRBJ1-2; 8 nucleotides align to TRBD1. Trimming at V came to 4 bases and at J to 4 bases, leaving 2 bases not matched to a gene. The length of the CDR3 is 13 residues. Germline V gene lookup returns CDR1 SNHLY and CDR2 FYNNEI. This chain's CDR3 is CASSGTGIYGYTF. CDR3 nucleotides: TGTGCCAGCAGTGGGACAGGGATCTATGGCTACACCTTC.

The chain employs TRBV4-3 and TRBJ2-6, with TRBD1 matching over 10 bases. The germline gives CDR1 LGHNA, CDR2 YSLEER. V lost 4 bases and J lost 0; bases outside the gene matches: 0. This CDR3 spans 16 amino acids. CDR3 sequence: CASSRTGGSGANVLTF. The CDR3 coding sequence is TGCGCCAGCAGCCGGACAGGGGGCTCTGGGGCCAACGTCCTGACTTTC.

The chain links TRBV10-3 to TRBJ1-1, with D possibly matching TRBD1 (6 bases). The CDR3 has 14 residues. Germline lookup yields CDR1 ENHRY and CDR2 SYGVKD. Trimming removed 3 bases at V and 1 base at J, with 9 bases between. CDR3 bases: TGTGCCATCAGTGATCGAGGGGGGAACACTGAAGCTTTCTTT. Amino acids: CAISDRGGNTEAFF.

The gene calls are TRBV2 and TRBJ1-1; possibly TRBD1 for D (5 bases). CDR3 size: 11 residues. V dropped 3 bases and J dropped 13 bases, with 12 bases sitting between them. Germline-derived CDR1 and CDR2 are SNHLY and FYNNEI. CDR3 residues: CASSDRGGGFF. In DNA, the CDR3 is TGTGCCAGCAGTGATAGGGGAGGTGGTTTCTTT.

There are a few counts of this clone. This sequence joins TRBV25-1 and TRBJ2-7; 8 bases line up with TRBD1. The CDR3 runs 12 residues. Trimming took 5 bases from V and 5 from J; bases not matched to a gene: 2. Germline-derived CDR1 and CDR2 are MGHDK and SYGVNS. The CDR3 here is CASSLTGDEQYF. CDR3 nucleotides: TGTGCCAGCAGTTTGACAGGGGACGAGCAGTACTTC.

V is TRBV2 and J is TRBJ1-6, with D unresolved. V gave up 5 bases and J gave up 13 bases, with 12 bases separating them. This CDR3 comprises 12 residues. The germline gives CDR1 SNHLY, CDR2 FYNNEI. The DNA for the CDR3 is TGTGCCAGCAGTTTTACAGCCAAGCCCCTCCACTTT. Translation gives CASSFTAKPLHF. Based on the CDR3 plus reference TRBV2 and TRBJ1-6, the full variable domain is EPEVTQTPSHQVTQMGQEVILRCVPISNHLYFYWYRQILGQKVEFLVSFYNNEISEKSEIFDDQFSVERPDGSNFTLKIRSTKLEDSAMYFCASSFTAKPLHFGNGTRLTVT.

V is TRBV6-5 and J is TRBJ1-4; possibly TRBD1 for D (6 bases). CDR1 is MNHEY, CDR2 SVGAGI, per germline. The V end was cut by 6 bases, the J end by 10 bases, with 12 bases between. The CDR3 extends over 12 amino acids. The CDR3 DNA is TGTGCCAGCAGCCCCGGGGGGCTAAAACTGTTTTTT. Residues: CASSPGGLKLFF.